A single T cell receptor beta chain is shown here with its context. What it binds is not known. Naive CD4+ cells had CD25+ Tregs removed. After constant-region reverse-primer amplification, full-length variable regions underwent semi-nested PCR with Nested Universal Primer A. TCRdb analysed the 5' RACE reads with MiXCR anew, one entry per CDR3 protein. The sample holds over 55,000 distinct CDR3 sequences, approximately 31% seen once. General study points: The larger cohort examined one V-J beta rearrangement, not whole repertoires.

Sequencing input: tumor-infiltrating naive CD4+ T cells sorted from the breast tumor. The subset was: naive CD4+ T cells, CD4+CD45RA+CD25-. The clonotype originates from a female donor with breast cancer.

This CDR3 is CASSPGLAGYEQFF. The DNA for the CDR3 is TGCGCCAGCAGCCCGGGACTAGCGGGATATGAGCAGTTCTTC. The chain carries TRBV5-1 and TRBJ2-1, with TRBD2 matching over 13 bases. Germline V gene lookup returns CDR1 SGHRS and CDR2 YFSETQ. There are 14 residues in the CDR3. With V trimmed by 4 bases and J by 8 bases, 3 bases remained unmatched.